The subject of this entry is one T cell receptor beta chain. Its antigen is as yet unknown. TCRdb re-called the RT-PCR reads with MiXCR, one entry per CDR3 protein. Of almost 250,000 distinct CDR3 sequences in the sample, 9% to 15% were seen once. The sample originates from a study of response to subunit inactivated influenza vaccine. Study-level findings and limits: Every seasonal influenza vaccination brings in few new T cells, the authors suggested.

The sample in question was non-naive T cells sorted from PBMCs, obtained approximately 15 days before vaccination. The sequence was obtained from a man aged 50 or older who received an inactivated influenza vaccine.

The DNA for the CDR3 is TGTGCCAGCGGCCAAAGACAAGAGACCCAGTACTTC. The encoded protein is CASGQRQETQYF. The gene calls are TRBV6-2 or TRBV6-3 and TRBJ2-5; D gene ambiguous. Per the germline V gene, CDR1 is MNHEY and CDR2 is SVGEGT. This CDR3 contains 12 residues. The V and J ends lost 8 bases and 2 bases respectively, with 9 bases between them.